This T cell receptor beta chain appears in the sequencing data of a study of monozygotic twins with inflammatory bowel disease. Germline loops: CDR1 SGHRS, CDR2 YFSETQ. The CDR3 has 15 amino acids. Findings of the study overall: TCRbeta diversity (inverse Simpson) was lower in IBD patients than in healthy co-twins. Versus healthy twins, IBD patients showed fewer clonotypes shared with others, especially with disease activity.

TCRdb reanalyzed the 5' RACE reads and collapses them to one entry per CDR3 protein, without DNA. Its table records over 110,000 distinct CDR3 sequences. About this clonotype: The target antigen is unknown.

Per donor, 2 to 2.5 ml of blood was collected and frozen. The TCR originated in a human donor with ulcerative colitis or Crohn's disease, or a healthy co-twin of an affected twin (not recorded which). The source material was blood. This rearrangement joins TRBV5-1 to TRBJ2-1; checking the TCRdb D call of TRBD1 is not possible without DNA. CDR3 protein: CASSPQAGVHNEQFF.